Reported below is one T cell receptor beta chain. The record originates from a study of blood T cell repertoires in COVID-19. Trimming left V 1 base short and J 6 bases short, with 18 bases between. Germline CDR1 and CDR2: SGHAT and FQDESV (reference sequence). This CDR3 contains 16 residues. Recovered status applied to Cohort 3 donors who had two consecutive negative PCRs. It also applied to those with clearance or with symptom resolution. TCRdb's copy holds only in-frame clones and misses some; the assay was immunoSEQ multiplex PCR. The sample consists of about 350,000 clones, approximately 87% of them appearing once.

Sequencing input: PBMCs or T cells enriched from blood (not recorded which). The receptor was isolated from a woman in her 30s who had recovered from COVID-19. The chain links TRBV11-1 to TRBJ1-1; D is unresolved. CDR3 sequence reads: CASSLEVWAGEAEAFF. The CDR3 DNA follows: TGTGCCAGCAGCTTAGAAGTCTGGGCCGGGGAAGCTGAAGCTTTCTTT.